This T cell receptor (beta chain) was retrieved from a study of chemoradiotherapy in HPV16-positive cancers. General study results and limits: For HPV16-positive patients, expanding HPV-responsive T cells associated with longer recurrence-free survival.

Turning to this clone: Its antigen is currently unknown.

CDR1 and CDR2 (germline): SGDLS, YYNGEE. V was shortened by 0 bases and J by 0 bases, with 9 bases between the two germline ends. The CDR3 has 15 residues. Repertoires were sampled repeatedly during chemoradiotherapy. This table comes from immunoSEQ multiplex PCR, and its TCRdb copy is limited to in-frame clones, with some not included. The data hold 8,100 or so clones, with about 74% observed a single time. The TCR comes from a human donor with HPV-associated anogenital cancer. The specimen was tumor tissue, collected from a patient who underwent chemoradiotherapy. This chain uses TRBV9 with TRBJ1-2; unclear D gene. The CDR3 sequence is CASSVGSRTNYGYTF. DNA for the CDR3: TGTGCCAGCAGCGTAGGGTCCCGAACTAACTATGGCTACACCTTC.